This T cell receptor beta chain is from a study of regulatory T cells in long-lasting Graves disease. The study's findings and limits: Persistent disease favored TRBV28, TRBJ1-2 and TRBJ2-5.

As concerns this clonotype: As yet, its antigen is unknown. This CDR3 fails to terminate in the conserved phenylalanine or tryptophan, so it likely reflects a read error.

CDR1 is MNHNS and CDR2 is SASEGT in the germline V gene. Trimming removed 7 bases from V and 2 bases from J, with 10 bases in between. This CDR3 region has 13 residues. Through Arm-PCR of CDR3 regions and iRepertoire HTBI primers, TCR beta libraries were built. TCRdb re-called the multiplex PCR reads through MiXCR, storing one row per CDR3 protein. The data hold about 330,000 distinct CDR3 sequences, with about a sixth observed a single time. The time point was: newly diagnosed GD, antithyroid drugs for less than 3 months. Researchers made the TCR library from RNA that was extracted from PBMCs. The same sample was also studied in work on T cells in Graves' hyperthyroidism and ophthalmopathy. In that study: Diagnoses rested on clinical symptoms, serum thyroxine and TRAb, thyroid ultrasound and orbital computed tomography. Most clonotypes that expanded in the thyroid above 0.001 also showed up in blood.

The origin of this receptor is a woman younger than 30 with Graves disease. This chain links TRBV6-1 with TRBJ2-3; no definite D call. This specimen consisted of peripheral blood mononuclear cells (PBMCs), obtained at new diagnosis, from a patient treated with antithyroid drugs. CDR3 sequence (DNA): TGTGCCAGCACCCCAGCCGTCACAGATACGCAGTATCTT. Amino acid sequence: CASTPAVTDTQYL.